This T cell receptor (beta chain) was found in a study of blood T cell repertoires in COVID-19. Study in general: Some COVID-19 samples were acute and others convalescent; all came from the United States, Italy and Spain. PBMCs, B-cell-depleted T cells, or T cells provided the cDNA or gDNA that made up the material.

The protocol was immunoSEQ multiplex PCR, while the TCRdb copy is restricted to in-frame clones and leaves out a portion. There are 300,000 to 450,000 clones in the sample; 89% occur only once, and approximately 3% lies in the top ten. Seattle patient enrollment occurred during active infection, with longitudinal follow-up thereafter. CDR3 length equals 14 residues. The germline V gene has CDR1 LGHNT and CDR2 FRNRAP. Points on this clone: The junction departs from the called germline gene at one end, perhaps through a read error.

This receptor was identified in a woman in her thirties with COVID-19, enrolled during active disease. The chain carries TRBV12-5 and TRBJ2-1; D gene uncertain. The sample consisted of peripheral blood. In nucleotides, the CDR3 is TGTGCTAGTGGTTTCATGCGCATCTACGATGAGCAGTTCTTC. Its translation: CASGFMRIYDEQFF.